This entry describes one TCR beta chain. These data are taken from a study of blood T cell repertoires in COVID-19. Study context: Sources were T cells, B-cell-depleted T cells, or PBMCs; the material itself was cDNA or gDNA.

CDR1 is SNHLY and CDR2 is FYNNEI in the germline V gene. The CDR3 covers 16 residues. J lost 9 bases, V lost 1 base, and 12 bases had no gene match. Original data processing: Amplification with reference gene primers provided the estimates of nucleated cell counts. Profiled with immunoSEQ multiplex PCR; TCRdb holds only in-frame clones, not every one. V and J calls and clone size are given by that table; D and trimming were obtained from the DNA. The repertoire holds some 160,000 clones, with 89% as singletons. The chain uses TRBV2 and TRBJ1-2, with 9 nucleotides matching TRBD1. The TCR sequence derives from a man aged 55 to 70 with acute or convalescent COVID-19. The sequencing input was peripheral blood. CDR3: CASSEVGTGILFRYTF. Here the CDR3 DNA reads TGTGCCAGCAGTGAAGTAGGGACAGGGATTCTATTCCGCTACACCTTC.